Sequencing of this TCR beta chain was carried out in a study of T-cell memory formation after mild COVID-19. About the research overall: For the most part, TCR clusters were specific to one donor.

The germline V gene encodes CDR1 LGHNA and CDR2 YSLEER. Trimming at V came to 0 bases and at J to 4 bases, leaving 8 bases not matched to a gene. The CDR3 runs 17 residues. Employing constant-segment primers, 5'RACE generated TCR alpha and TCR beta cDNA libraries bearing sample barcodes and UMIs. TCRdb reprocessed the 5' RACE reads with MiXCR, giving one entry per CDR3 protein. Seen here are almost 350,000 distinct CDR3 sequences, 20% to 25% observed once, and the top ten hold roughly 21%. The rearrangement uses TRBV4-3 and TRBJ2-1, with 8 bases that match TRBD2. The specimen sequenced was PBMCs or a T cell subset sorted from them (not recorded which). The clonotype comes from a man between 18 and 35 years old who had mild COVID-19 (a few samples of this study predate the infection). Cell type and time point are not known. The DNA of the CDR3 is TGCGCCAGCAGCCAAGATCATGAGACTAGCGCGTACAATGAGCAGTTCTTC. As protein: CASSQDHETSAYNEQFF.